These 21 T cell receptor delta chains originate from one sample sequenced in a study of γδ T cells in repeated Plasmodium falciparum infection. TCRdb reapplied CATT to the multiplex PCR reads. The table lists 75,000 to 95,000 delta-chain clones, over 0.9% of them singletons. Gammadelta T cells were flow-sorted from PBMC into Vgamma9/Vdelta2+ and Vdelta2-negative populations for bulk analysis. The source material was gamma-delta T cells from blood. Receptor source: a pool of human donors (malaria-infected and uninfected, not separated).

This clone was found a few times. This DNA's translation and the protein TCRdb lists, from a much larger clone, do not match at residue 18, likely due to a read error; the protein shown is translated from the DNA. The V gene is TRDV1, but the J gene lacks a call; the tabulated D call, TRDD3, remains unverified against the DNA. Looked up from germline, CDR1 is TSWWSYY and CDR2 is QGS. The CDR3 totals 19 residues. The CDR3, as DNA: TGTGCTCTTGGGGAAGTGAATTTCTACCCCGGGATTCTGACCGATAAACTCACCTTT. Translation gives CALGEVNFYPGILTDKLTF.

Note on this clone: Translating this DNA gives a protein that differs at residue 6 from the TCRdb one, which belongs to a much larger clone; a read error is likely, and the protein shown is this translation. The chain carries TRDV1 and TRDJ1; TRDD3 agrees at 8 bases. The J gene was missing in TCRdb and was found by matching the end of the DNA to germline. Germline V gene data show CDR1 as TSWWSYY and CDR2 as QGS. V was clipped by 2 bases and J by 8 bases; unmatched bases: 22. The CDR3 has 19 amino acids. This CDR3 is CALGEIERSDLGDASKLIF. CDR3 nucleotides: TGTGCTCTTGGGGAAATAGAAAGGTCGGATCTGGGGGACGCTTCAAAACTCATCTTT.

Remarks on this clone: The TCRdb protein comes from a much larger clone and disagrees with this DNA's translation at residue 15, likely due to a read error; the protein given here is derived from the DNA. The genes are TRDV2 and TRDJ2; 12 nucleotides line up with TRDD3. The J call is uncertain, as TRDJ1 better fits the DNA end. In germline, CDR1 is GEAIGNYY, CDR2 EKD. This CDR3 has 16 amino acids. CDR3 sequence (DNA): TGTGCCTGTGACGTACTGGGGGATACTTTGACAGCACAACTCATCTTT. Translation gives CACDVLGDTLTAQLIF.

In the case of this clone: With only one base between it and a far larger clone, this is likely a read error. The sample contains more than one DNA sequence encoding this CDR3. The V call is TRDV1, the J call TRDJ1; D is ambiguous. There are 15 residues in the CDR3. Germline V gives CDR1 TSWWSYY, CDR2 QGS. The CDR3 DNA reads TGTGCTCTTGGAGAACGGAGGGGTTCGACCGATAAACTCATCTTT. Translated: CALGERRGSTDKLIF.

Notes on this clone: A read error likely explains this, since a far larger clone differs by one base. Other DNA sequences from this sample encode an identical CDR3 as well. The chain couples TRDV2 to TRDJ1; a possible D gene is TRDD2 (9 bases). In the absence of a J gene in TCRdb, the DNA was matched to germline to assign it here. Germline V gene sequence: CDR1 GEAIGNYY, CDR2 EKD. The germline V and J ends were trimmed by 0 bases and 1 base, with 38 bases remaining between them. The CDR3 is 24 amino acids. DNA for the CDR3: TGTGCCTGTGACACCGTAAAGCTCGGCCTTCCTACAGGAACTGGGGGTTCTCTCACCGATAAACTCATCTTT. Translated, it gives CACDTVKLGLPTGTGGSLTDKLIF.

This clone has a handful of counts. The mismatch at residue 3 between this DNA's translation and the TCRdb protein of a much larger clone likely reflects a read error; the protein shown is translated from the DNA. The gene calls are TRDV1 and TRDJ1; TRDD3 aligns across 7 bases. Here the J gene was assigned by germline matching of the DNA, as TCRdb has none. Looked up from germline, CDR1 is TSWWSYY and CDR2 is QGS. This CDR3 contains 24 residues. The CDR3 DNA is TGTGCTCGTGGGGAAGGGGAAGGAACGGTCATTCCAGTACTGGGGATTGCCTGCACCGATAAACTCATCTTT. Amino acids: CARGEGEGTVIPVLGIACTDKLIF.

About this clone: The protein given by TCRdb reflects a much larger clone and differs at residue 4 from this DNA's translation, likely from a read error; the protein shown is the DNA's translation. This chain links TRDV1 with TRDJ1; maybe TRDD2 (7 bases). Per germline, CDR1 TSWWSYY and CDR2 QGS. The CDR3 loop spans 24 amino acids. The CDR3 bases are TGTGCTCTTAGGGAACTCGGTTTCTTACTTCCTAGACGATTCCTGGGGCGAAACACCGATAAACTCATCTTT. Translated: CALRELGFLLPRRFLGRNTDKLIF.

Only a few counts were recorded for this clone. It differs at one base from a far larger clone, so likely a read error. Other nucleotide sequences from this sample produce the same CDR3. No J gene was called, and the V gene is TRDV2; the DNA was not used to check the table's D call, TRDD3. The CDR3 has 18 residues. The germline V gene has CDR1 GEAIGNYY and CDR2 EKD. DNA for the CDR3: TGTGCCTGTGGACCTCTGGGGGCAACAGGGCGGTACACCGATAAACTCATCTTC. Translating it yields CACGPLGATGRYTDKLIF.

On this clone itself: This DNA's translation and the protein TCRdb lists, from a much larger clone, do not match at residue 14, likely due to a read error; the protein shown is translated from the DNA. CDR3 coding DNA: TGTGCTCTTGGGGAATCGAAATCCCGCTCGCCTGGGGAGCACACCGATAAACTCATCTTT. Its translation: CALGESKSRSPGEHTDKLIF. The chain recombines TRDV1 with TRDJ1; a weak D match, TRDD3 (6 bases). TCRdb carries no J gene annotation; the J gene was assigned here by matching the DNA with germline. This CDR3 spans 20 amino acids. Germline V lookup: CDR1 TSWWSYY, CDR2 QGS. The V end lost 2 bases, the J end lost 0 bases, and 25 bases lay between the germline ends.

This clone was picked up a small number of times. This probably arose from a read error, given a far larger clone one base away. Other DNA sequences within the sample encode an identical CDR3. The chain uses TRDV1 and TRDJ1; D may be TRDD2 or TRDD3 (5 bases each). Assignment of the J gene here rests on matching the DNA to germline, because TCRdb gives none. This CDR3 is built from 19 residues. Germline CDR1 is TSWWSYY and CDR2 is QGS. CDR3: CALGERFLATGTHTDKLIF. The CDR3, as DNA: TGTGCTCTTGGAGAACGGTTCCTGGCGACGGGGACCCACACCGATAAACTCATCTTT.

This clone has at least ten counts. TCRdb has a much larger clone's protein, which differs at residue 3 from the translation of this DNA, likely because of a read error; what is shown is the protein translated from the DNA. The chain couples TRDV2 to TRDJ1, with 13 bases that match TRDD3. Germline V CDR1 and CDR2: GEAIGNYY, EKD. This CDR3 region has 18 residues. The CDR3 here is CARDTGKLLGDTPDKLIF. Here the CDR3 DNA reads TGTGCCCGTGACACCGGGAAGTTACTGGGGGATACGCCCGATAAACTCATCTTT.

This clone came up a few times. The mismatch at residue 8 between this DNA's translation and the TCRdb protein of a much larger clone likely reflects a read error; the protein shown is translated from the DNA. The chain combines TRDV2 with TRDJ1; D unresolved. The J gene comes from matching the DNA to germline here; TCRdb lacks it. Per the germline V gene, CDR1 is GEAIGNYY and CDR2 is EKD. The CDR3 extends over 18 amino acids. V gave up 0 bases and J gave up 0 bases, with 19 bases separating them. In DNA, the CDR3 is TGTGCCTGTGACACCCGGTCTGAGGTCCATCCGTACACCGATAAACTCATCTTT. Its translation is CACDTRSEVHPYTDKLIF.

About this clone: A read error likely explains why the TCRdb protein, taken from a much larger clone, differs from this DNA's translation at residue 5; the protein shown is translated from the DNA. The chain has TRDV2 and TRDJ1, with TRDD3 matching over 10 bases. This CDR3 is built from 19 residues. Germline V gives CDR1 GEAIGNYY, CDR2 EKD. Germline trimming cut 3 bases from V and 0 bases from J; bases unmatched to any gene: 15. CDR3 in amino acids: CACDSRLRWGINYTDKLIF. Written as DNA, the CDR3 is TGTGCCTGTGACTCCCGACTACGCTGGGGGATAAACTACACCGATAAACTCATCTTT.

This clone came up a few times. TCRdb's protein, taken from a much larger clone, differs from this DNA's translation at residue 3, likely owing to a read error; the protein displayed comes from the DNA. This sequence joins TRDV1 and TRDJ1, with a possible D match to TRDD3 (6 bases). Because TCRdb records no J gene, it was assigned here through a match of the DNA to germline. The germline CDR1 and CDR2 sequences are TSWWSYY and QGS. The CDR3 has 20 amino acids. This CDR3 is CAPGESKSRSPGEYTDKLIF. In DNA, the CDR3 is TGTGCTCCTGGGGAATCGAAATCCCGCTCGCCTGGGGAGTACACCGATAAACTCATCTTT.

Concerning this clone: This DNA translates differently at residue 3 from the TCRdb protein, which is that of a much larger clone; a read error is likely, and the protein shown is the DNA's own translation. J is TRDJ1 and V is TRDV1, with TRDD3 identical over 8 bases. This CDR3 is built from 15 residues. CDR1 and CDR2 (germline): TSWWSYY, QGS. The CDR3: CAFGEPWDTRDKLIF. The CDR3 region has the DNA TGTGCTTTTGGGGAACCGTGGGATACGCGCGATAAACTCATCTTT.

Note on this clone: The protein TCRdb gives is from a much larger clone and does not agree with this DNA's translation at residues 5 and 7, likely a read error; the protein shown here comes from the DNA. J is TRDJ1 and V is TRDV2; 10 nucleotides line up with TRDD3. V lost 3 bases and J lost 3; bases outside the gene matches: 15. Germline lookup yields CDR1 GEAIGNYY and CDR2 EKD. This CDR3 has 18 amino acids. CDR3 protein: CACDSVSTGGSLPDKLIF. CDR3 nucleotides: TGTGCCTGTGACTCAGTCAGTACTGGGGGATCCCTCCCCGATAAACTCATCTTT.

In its sample, this clone was seen many times. Compared with germline, one end of the junction differs, possibly owing to a read error. The chain employs TRDV1 and TRDJ1, with unresolved D. The CDR3 has 19 residues. Germline V CDR1 and CDR2: TSWWSYY, QGS. In DNA form, the CDR3 reads TGTGCTCTTGGGGAACACACTCGTTTCTCCGGGGTTAACACCAATAAACTCATCTTT. Translating it yields CALGEHTRFSGVNTNKLIF.

This clone was counted at least ten times. Translating this DNA gives a protein that differs at residue 15 from the TCRdb one, which belongs to a much larger clone; a read error is likely, and the protein shown is this translation. The chain couples TRDV2 to TRDJ1; 9 bases agree with TRDD3. Germline matching of the DNA provided the J gene here, since TCRdb leaves it blank. Germline V lookup: CDR1 GEAIGNYY, CDR2 EKD. The CDR3 has 18 residues. CDR3 nucleotides: TGTGCCTGTGAGAAACTGGGGGAATCTGCAACCCACACCGATAGACTCATCTTT. It codes for CACEKLGESATHTDRLIF.

This clone was seen more than once but under ten times. TCRdb lists the protein of a much larger clone for this DNA, which differs at residue 11, so this is likely a read error; the protein given here is translated from the DNA itself. This chain connects TRDV1 to TRDJ1, with D perhaps TRDD3 (6 bases). The J gene comes from matching the DNA to germline here; TCRdb lacks it. This CDR3 has 17 amino acids. Trimming stripped 2 bases from V and 2 bases from J, with 18 bases between. CDR1 and CDR2 from the germline V gene are TSWWSYY and QGS. CDR3 bases: TGTGCTCTTGGGGAATGCCCCTATACCCTGGGGACCGATAAACTCATCTTT. Protein sequence: CALGECPYTLGTDKLIF.

A remark on this clone: TCRdb records a much larger clone's protein for this DNA, with a difference at residue 5 that likely arises from a read error; the protein given is the translation of the DNA. The rearrangement joins TRDV3 to TRDJ1, with TRDD3 identical over 9 bases. The J gene, left out of TCRdb, was set here by checking the DNA against germline. V dropped 5 bases and J dropped 0; count of bases not matched to a gene: 34. CDR1 and CDR2 from the germline V gene are TVYSNPD and GDNSRS (reference sequence). The CDR3 has 23 amino acids. Here the CDR3 DNA reads TGTGCCCCGCATTCCGACGATTCCTTCCATAAGGTACTGGGGGACGGGTACACCGATAAACTCATCTTT. This encodes CAPHSDDSFHKVLGDGYTDKLIF.

This clone occurred a few times. TCRdb's protein for this DNA is that of a much larger clone and differs from the translation at residue 10, likely a read error; the protein shown is the DNA translation. The rearrangement links TRDV2 to TRDJ1, with 9 bases matching TRDD3. As TCRdb names no J gene, one was assigned here on the basis of a DNA match to germline. V was clipped by 3 bases and J by 1 base; unmatched bases: 14. The germline gives CDR1 GEAIGNYY, CDR2 EKD. CDR3 length equals 18 residues. This CDR3 reads CACDSRYWGTPGTDKLIF. The CDR3 DNA reads TGTGCCTGTGACTCCCGGTACTGGGGGACACCAGGCACCGATAAACTCATCTTT.